A single sample is the source of the 32 T cell receptor beta chains below, sequenced in a study of memory CD8 T cells in hepatitis C reinfection. The time point here: pre-reinfection, 55 to 20 weeks before reinfection detection. Sorted cells were sequenced directly ex vivo without any in vitro expansion. Only in-frame clones appear in the TCRdb table, and some are missing; sequencing was by immunoSEQ multiplex PCR. The data contain more than 45,000 clones, around 92% of them singletons. The sequencing sample was made of naive CD8+ T cells sorted from blood. The receptor set was obtained from a man between 18 and 29 years old with hepatitis C virus infection.

The J gene is TRBJ1-5, the V gene TRBV18; D unclear. Trimming removed 3 bases from V and 0 bases from J, with 9 bases in between. CDR1 is KGHSH, CDR2 LQKENI, per germline. CDR3 length equals 15 residues. The CDR3 nucleotides are TGTGCCAGCTCACCTACGGGTTATAGCAATCAGCCCCAGCATTTT. Translating it yields CASSPTGYSNQPQHF. Looking up the rest from reference TRBV18 and TRBJ1-5 gives the full variable domain: NAGVMQNPRHLVRRRGQEARLRCSPMKGHSHVYWYRQLPEEGLKFMVYLQKENIIDESGMPKERFSAEFPKEGPSILRIQQVVRGDSAAYFCASSPTGYSNQPQHFGDGTRLSIL.

The chain links TRBV7-9 to TRBJ2-3; D is undetermined. With 6 bases removed from V and 5 bases from J, the gap between germline ends came to 9 bases. There are 12 residues in the CDR3. From germline, CDR1 is SEHNR and CDR2 FQNEAQ (reference sequence). The CDR3: CASSRSVDTQYF. The CDR3 coding sequence is TGTGCCAGCAGTAGAAGTGTAGATACGCAGTATTTT. The full variable domain, its missing parts supplied by reference TRBV7-9 and TRBJ2-3, is DTGVSQNPRHKITKRGQNVTFRCDPISEHNRLYWYRQTLGQGPEFLTYFQNEAQLEKSRLLSDRFSAERPKGSFSTLEIQRTEQGDSAMYLCASSRSVDTQYFGPGTRLTVL.

The DNA of the CDR3 is TGTGCCAGCAGTTACCTCTCCACTAGTAGCAATGAGCAGTTCTTC. Translated, it gives CASSYLSTSSNEQFF. J is TRBJ2-1 and V is TRBV6-6, with D possibly being TRBD2 (5 bases). Trimming left V 2 bases short and J 6 bases short, with 14 bases between. The CDR3 has 15 residues. Germline V CDR1 and CDR2: MNHNY, SVGAGI (reference sequence).

The chain carries TRBV19 and TRBJ2-7; 7 positions match TRBD1. This CDR3 region has 14 residues. Per germline, CDR1 LNHDA and CDR2 SQIVND (reference sequence). V dropped 3 bases and J dropped 1; count of bases not matched to a gene: 3. CDR3 sequence (DNA): TGTGCCAGTAGTATTGGGACAGTATCCTACGAGCAGTACTTC. Translation gives CASSIGTVSYEQYF.

CDR3 sequence: CAISGDPGLAGSGGTGELFF. In DNA, the CDR3 is TGTGCCATCAGTGGAGACCCGGGACTAGCGGGTTCAGGGGGAACCGGGGAGCTGTTTTTT. The chain joins TRBV10-3 to TRBJ2-2; 12 bases align to TRBD2. The CDR3 is 20 residues long. The J segment lost 5 bases and the V segment lost 4 bases, leaving 17 bases of the junction unmatched. Looked up from germline, CDR1 is ENHRY and CDR2 is SYGVKD.

The chain employs TRBV28 and TRBJ2-3, with D perhaps TRBD2 (5 bases). The V gene lost 3 bases and the J gene lost 4 bases, with 14 bases spanning the gap. Germline V gene lookup returns CDR1 MDHEN and CDR2 SYDVKM. The CDR3 consists of 15 residues. CDR3 amino acids: CASSLEAEAPDTQYF. CDR3 DNA sequence: TGTGCCAGCAGTTTGGAGGCGGAGGCCCCAGATACGCAGTATTTT.

This clone was counted only a few times. The gene calls are TRBV27 and TRBJ2-1; unclear D gene. The CDR3 runs to 14 residues. V was trimmed by 2 bases and J by 4 bases, leaving 9 bases between them. Germline loops: CDR1 MNHEY, CDR2 SMNVEV (reference sequence). CDR3 in amino acids: CASSLQDTYNEQFF. As DNA, the CDR3 is TGTGCCAGCAGTTTACAGGATACGTACAATGAGCAGTTCTTC.

V gene TRBV6-6 combines with J gene TRBJ2-3; maybe TRBD1 (5 bases). The CDR3 covers 15 residues. Per germline, CDR1 MNHNY and CDR2 SVGAGI (reference sequence). Trimming took off 6 bases at V and 0 bases at J, with 13 bases between the two ends. CDR3 bases: TGTGCCAGCAGGCAGCCGCAGGGTAGCACAGATACGCAGTATTTT. The encoded protein is CASRQPQGSTDTQYF.

The chain combines TRBV28 with TRBJ2-7; 8 nucleotides match TRBD1. CDR1 MDHEN and CDR2 SYDVKM come from the germline V gene. Unmatched junction bases numbered 8, after V lost 5 bases and J lost 2 bases. CDR3 length equals 15 residues. The DNA of the CDR3 is TGTGCCAGCAGTCCCGGACAGGGCTCCGCCTACGAGCAGTACTTC. Protein: CASSPGQGSAYEQYF. The whole variable domain, remainder taken from reference TRBV28 and TRBJ2-7, is DVKVTQSSRYLVKRTGEKVFLECVQDMDHENMFWYRQDPGLGLRLIYFSYDVKMKEKGDIPEGYSVSREKKERFSLILESASTNQTSMYLCASSPGQGSAYEQYFGPGTRLTVT.

The chain uses TRBV7-8 and TRBJ2-2; 9 bases are shared with TRBD1. The germline V gene encodes CDR1 SGHVS and CDR2 FQNEAQ. The CDR3 is 15 residues long. J gave up 7 bases and V 5 bases, and 8 bases lay outside the gene matches. Written as DNA, the CDR3 is TGTGCCAGCAGCCTACCAACAGGGGGCTACGGGGAGCTGTTTTTT. Amino acids: CASSLPTGGYGELFF.

This clone was seen more than once but under ten times. This sequence joins TRBV5-4 and TRBJ2-2; TRBD2 is a possible D gene (6 bases). This CDR3 is 13 amino acids long. V lost 1 base, J lost 8 bases, and 9 bases lay in between. The germline gives CDR1 SGHNT, CDR2 YYREEE (reference sequence). This CDR3 is CASSLTGAGELFF. The CDR3 DNA sequence: TGTGCCAGCAGCTTGACGGGAGCAGGGGAGCTGTTTTTT.

The chain is built from TRBV7-6 and TRBJ2-2; D may be TRBD1 (6 bases). Trimming left V 3 bases short and J 7 bases short, with 18 bases between. Looked up from germline, CDR1 is SGHVS and CDR2 is FNYEAQ. The CDR3 totals 16 residues. In DNA, the CDR3 is TGTGCCAGCAGCTTGGACAGTGGGGATAAGGGCGGGGAGCTGTTTTTT. Its translation: CASSLDSGDKGGELFF.

The chain is built from TRBV11-3 and TRBJ2-1; 8 bases fit TRBD2. The germline CDR1 and CDR2 sequences are SGHNT and YENEEA. Trimming cost V 5 bases and J 2 bases; bases outside gene matches: 8. The CDR3 is 16 residues long. Written as DNA, the CDR3 is TGTGCCAGCAGCCCCCCGGCAGCGGGGGCCTACAATGAGCAGTTCTTC. It is translated as CASSPPAAGAYNEQFF.

A few counts support this clone. The J gene is TRBJ1-1, the V gene TRBV2; TRBD1 agrees at 9 bases. V lost 8 bases, J lost 11 bases, and 15 bases stayed unmatched. Germline CDR1 and CDR2: SNHLY and FYNNEI. This CDR3 is built from 14 residues. The CDR3 coding sequence is TGTGCCAGCCTCGCTCCCCTGACAGGGGGATCGGCTTTCTTT. Amino acid sequence: CASLAPLTGGSAFF.

The J gene is TRBJ2-1, the V gene TRBV13; D perhaps matches TRBD2 (6 bases). The V end was cut by 3 bases, the J end by 7 bases, with 13 bases between. This CDR3 has 14 residues. Germline CDR1 reads PRHDT; CDR2 reads FYEKMQ (reference sequence). Here the CDR3 reads CASSLAGSRNEQFF. The CDR3 DNA sequence: TGTGCCAGCAGCTTGGCGGGGAGTAGGAATGAGCAGTTCTTC.

The V gene is TRBV6-6, the J gene TRBJ2-7; 12 positions match TRBD2. The CDR3 has 16 residues. Germline-derived CDR1 and CDR2 are MNHNY and SVGAGI (reference sequence). With 5 bases clipped from V and 1 base from J, the junction kept 6 bases outside the gene matches. The chain's CDR3 is CASSPGLAGSSYEQYF. CDR3 nucleotides: TGTGCCAGCAGTCCTGGACTAGCGGGGAGTTCCTACGAGCAGTACTTC.

The chain recombines TRBV27 with TRBJ2-2; 8 nucleotides agree with TRBD2. Germline loops: CDR1 MNHEY, CDR2 SMNVEV (reference sequence). V shed 6 bases, J shed 6 bases, and the junction held 9 bases outside the gene matches. The CDR3 is made up of 15 amino acids. CDR3 sequence: CASSPQREWSGELFF. The DNA of the CDR3 is TGTGCCAGCAGCCCACAGCGGGAGTGGTCCGGGGAGCTGTTTTTT.

V is TRBV19 and J is TRBJ2-7, with 14 bases fitting TRBD2. This CDR3 has 17 residues. CDR1 and CDR2 (germline): LNHDA, SQIVND (reference sequence). The ends lost 3 bases at V and 3 bases at J; junction bases unmatched: 7. The DNA for the CDR3 is TGTGCCAGTAGTATTCAGGTGGGACTAGCGGGAGTCTACGAGCAGTACTTC. The encoded protein is CASSIQVGLAGVYEQYF.

This chain joins TRBV21-1 and TRBJ2-2; whether TRBD1, the table's D call, matches the DNA was not checked. TRBV21-1 is a listed pseudogene. This CDR3 contains 18 residues. DNA for the CDR3: TGTGCCAGCAGCAGCCAAATGAGACTCCGGGACAGGGAGAAGGAGCTGTTTTTT. Encoded protein: CASSSQMRLRDREKELFF.

The rearrangement uses TRBV7-2 and TRBJ2-7; TRBD1 is a possible D gene (8 bases). CDR1 is SGHTA and CDR2 is FQGNSA in the germline V gene. V dropped 1 base and J dropped 6 bases, with 13 bases sitting between them. There are 14 residues in the CDR3. The CDR3 protein is CASSLGTGGAEQYF. The CDR3 DNA is TGTGCCAGCAGCTTAGGAACAGGGGGGGCCGAGCAGTACTTC.

The chain joins TRBV5-1 to TRBJ2-3, with 8 bases that match TRBD2. From germline, CDR1 is SGHRS and CDR2 YFSETQ. The CDR3 covers 16 residues. V lost 0 bases to trimming and J lost 3 bases; unmatched junction nucleotides: 6. The CDR3 nucleotides are TGCGCCAGCAGCTTGGCACCGGGGGGGCCGACAGATACGCAGTATTTT. Amino acid sequence: CASSLAPGGPTDTQYF. Complete variable domain (other parts from reference TRBV5-1 and TRBJ2-3): KAGVTQTPRYLIKTRGQQVTLSCSPISGHRSVSWYQQTPGQGLQFLFEYFSETQRNKGNFPGRFSGRQFSNSRSEMNVSTLELGDSALYLCASSLAPGGPTDTQYFGPGTRLTVL.

The chain is built from TRBV5-1 and TRBJ2-1; 11 bases are shared with TRBD2. V lost 1 base to trimming and J lost 9 bases; unmatched junction nucleotides: 6. This CDR3 spans 15 amino acids. Germline loops: CDR1 SGHRS, CDR2 YFSETQ. In nucleotides, the CDR3 is TGCGCCAGCAGCTTGATTAGCGGGGGGGCGGTTGAGCAGTTCTTC. Translated: CASSLISGGAVEQFF.

The V and J genes are TRBV28 and TRBJ1-6, with D possibly matching TRBD1 (5 bases). The V gene's germline CDR1 is MDHEN and CDR2 SYDVKM. V was trimmed by 7 bases and J by 3 bases, leaving 13 bases between them. This CDR3 contains 15 residues. The chain's CDR3 is CASKPGQNYNSPLHF. As DNA, the CDR3 is TGTGCCAGCAAACCAGGGCAGAACTATAATTCACCCCTCCACTTT. Full variable domain (remainder filled in from reference TRBV28 and TRBJ1-6): DVKVTQSSRYLVKRTGEKVFLECVQDMDHENMFWYRQDPGLGLRLIYFSYDVKMKEKGDIPEGYSVSREKKERFSLILESASTNQTSMYLCASKPGQNYNSPLHFGNGTRLTVT.

V usage is TRBV6-1 and J usage is TRBJ1-5, with D tentatively TRBD1 (6 bases). V lost 11 bases, J lost 0 bases, and 14 bases lay in between. This CDR3 comprises 14 residues. CDR1 is MNHNS, CDR2 SASEGT, per germline. The CDR3 protein is CAAGQLYSNQPQHF. CDR3 DNA: TGTGCCGCTGGACAGCTATATAGCAATCAGCCCCAGCATTTT.

The CDR3 reads CASSFLAGGHEQYV. DNA of the CDR3: TGTGCCAGCAGTTTCCTAGCGGGGGGGCACGAGCAGTACGTC. The chain has TRBV27 and TRBJ2-7; 12 positions agree with TRBD2. The CDR3 covers 14 residues. V lost 3 bases to trimming and J lost 5 bases; unmatched junction nucleotides: 2. Germline values: CDR1 MNHEY, CDR2 SMNVEV (reference sequence).

In DNA, the CDR3 is TGTGCCAGCACCGCACCGGTAAGTACACAGAGTAGCAATCAGCCCCAGCATTTT. Its protein product is CASTAPVSTQSSNQPQHF. The chain combines TRBV9 with TRBJ1-5; D ambiguous. V lost 6 bases and J 0 bases, leaving 22 bases between the germline ends. CDR3 length equals 18 residues. CDR1 is SGDLS and CDR2 is YYNGEE in the germline V gene.

The V call is TRBV4-3, the J call TRBJ2-1; TRBD2 matches 9 bases. The CDR3 covers 16 residues. V trimming: 4 bases; J trimming: 2 bases; junction bases outside the gene matches: 6. Looked up from germline, CDR1 is LGHNA and CDR2 is YSLEER. CDR3 loop: CASSRAAGGTYNEQFF. CDR3 nucleotides: TGCGCCAGCAGCCGCGCAGCGGGGGGTACCTACAATGAGCAGTTCTTC.

This clone was seen a few times. The CDR3 loop is CASSESRNTEAFF. The CDR3 bases are TGTGCCAGCAGTGAGAGTCGGAACACTGAAGCTTTCTTT. This chain joins TRBV2 and TRBJ1-1; D gene ambiguous. Germline V CDR1 and CDR2: SNHLY, FYNNEI. V was cut by 3 bases and J by 1 base, with 6 bases left in between. The length of the CDR3 is 13 residues.

This clone was observed a single time. The rearrangement links TRBV19 to TRBJ2-7; TRBD1 is a possible D gene (5 bases). This CDR3 comprises 15 residues. V was cut by 5 bases and J by 4 bases, with 18 bases left in between. Germline V gene lookup returns CDR1 LNHDA and CDR2 SQIVND (reference sequence). The CDR3 DNA is TGTGCCAGTAGTTTCTCGCCGGGCAGGGCTTACGAGCAGTACTTC. Encoded protein: CASSFSPGRAYEQYF.

The J gene is TRBJ2-1, the V gene TRBV28, with TRBD2 as a possible D gene (6 bases). Germline loops: CDR1 MDHEN, CDR2 SYDVKM. The V and J ends lost 3 bases and 5 bases respectively, with 14 bases between them. CDR3 length: 15 residues. The DNA for the CDR3 is TGTGCCAGCAGTTTCGGGCGGGGTGGGAACAATGAGCAGTTCTTC. Its translation: CASSFGRGGNNEQFF.

CDR3 amino acids: CASSFHNQPQHF. Here the CDR3 DNA reads TGTGCCAGCAGTTTCCACAATCAGCCCCAGCATTTT. This chain joins TRBV27 and TRBJ1-5, with D unclear. In germline, CDR1 is MNHEY, CDR2 SMNVEV (reference sequence). V was pared by 3 bases and J by 3 bases, with 3 bases between. CDR3 size: 12 residues.

The genes are TRBV7-2 and TRBJ1-1; D uncertain. Between the trimmed V and J ends, which lost 3 bases and 3 bases, there was a span of 17 bases. The CDR3 consists of 16 residues. In germline, CDR1 is SGHTA, CDR2 FQGNSA. CDR3 nucleotides: TGTGCCAGCAGCTTTGGTGGGGTAGGGAGGGACACTGAAGCTTTCTTT. It specifies CASSFGGVGRDTEAFF.